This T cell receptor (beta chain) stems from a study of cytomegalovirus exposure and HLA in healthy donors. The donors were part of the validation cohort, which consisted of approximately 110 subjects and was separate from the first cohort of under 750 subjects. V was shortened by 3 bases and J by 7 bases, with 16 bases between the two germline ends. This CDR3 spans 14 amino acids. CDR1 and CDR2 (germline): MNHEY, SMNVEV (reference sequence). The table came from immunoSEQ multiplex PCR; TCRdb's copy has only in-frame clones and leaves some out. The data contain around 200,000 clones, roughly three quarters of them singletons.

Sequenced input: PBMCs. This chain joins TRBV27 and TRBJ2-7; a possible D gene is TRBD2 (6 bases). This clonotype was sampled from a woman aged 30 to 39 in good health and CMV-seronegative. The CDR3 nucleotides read TGTGCCAGCAGTTTTCAGGGAGGCCTCGGAGAGCAGTACTTC. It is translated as CASSFQGGLGEQYF.